Each of the 8 T cell receptor beta chains below was sequenced from the same sample in a study of CD8 T cells in ankylosing spondylitis. From the 5' RACE reads, TCRdb called clonotypes with MiXCR, one entry per CDR3 protein. The sample holds more than 100,000 distinct CDR3 sequences, over 10% seen once. Sequences were obtained from blood, either unsorted or a sorted T cell fraction (not recorded which). Receptor source: a female donor with ankylosing spondylitis or in good health (not recorded which).

In this sample, this clonotype turned up many times. This sequence joins TRBV5-1 and TRBJ1-1; TRBD1 might be the D (5 bases). Between the trimmed V and J ends, which lost 0 bases and 0 bases, there was a span of 12 bases. The CDR3 sequence is 16 residues long. CDR1 is SGHRS and CDR2 is YFSETQ in the germline V gene. The CDR3 loop reads CASSLGEGRVNTEAFF. The CDR3 DNA sequence: TGCGCCAGCAGCTTGGGCGAGGGGCGGGTGAACACTGAAGCTTTCTTT. Looking up the rest from reference TRBV5-1 and TRBJ1-1 gives the full variable domain: KAGVTQTPRYLIKTRGQQVTLSCSPISGHRSVSWYQQTPGQGLQFLFEYFSETQRNKGNFPGRFSGRQFSNSRSEMNVSTLELGDSALYLCASSLGEGRVNTEAFFGQGTRLTVV.

This clonotype was detected ten times or more. The chain couples TRBV5-1 to TRBJ2-5; 8 bases agree with TRBD2. The trim removed 4 bases at V and 0 bases at J, leaving 14 bases unmatched. CDR1 and CDR2 from the germline V gene are SGHRS and YFSETQ. The CDR3 has 18 amino acids. The CDR3 DNA reads TGCGCCAGCAGCATACGAGCGGGAGTGGCGAAGTACCAAGAGACCCAGTACTTC. It translates to CASSIRAGVAKYQETQYF. Filled out from reference TRBV5-1 and TRBJ2-5, the complete variable domain reads KAGVTQTPRYLIKTRGQQVTLSCSPISGHRSVSWYQQTPGQGLQFLFEYFSETQRNKGNFPGRFSGRQFSNSRSEMNVSTLELGDSALYLCASSIRAGVAKYQETQYFGPGTRLLVL.

At least ten counts were recorded for this clonotype. V usage is TRBV28 and J usage is TRBJ1-1, with TRBD1 matching 8 bases. Germline loops: CDR1 MDHEN, CDR2 SYDVKM. CDR3 size: 15 residues. The V segment lost 2 bases and the J segment 5 bases; nucleotides outside the gene matches: 7. The CDR3 sequence is CASSLPTGVGTEAFF. The CDR3 bases are TGTGCCAGCAGTTTACCGACAGGGGTTGGGACTGAAGCTTTCTTT.

This clonotype has more than one count but fewer than ten. The CDR3 is CSVGTGLSTDTQYF. The CDR3 nucleotides are TGCAGCGTGGGGACAGGGCTTAGCACAGATACGCAGTATTTT. V gene TRBV29-1 combines with J gene TRBJ2-3; 9 positions match TRBD1. Germline V gene data show CDR1 as SQVTM and CDR2 as ANQGSEA. The CDR3 spans 14 residues. The V gene end was trimmed by 6 bases and the J gene end by 0 bases; junction bases not matched to a gene: 4.

In this sample, this clonotype turned up many times. The V call is TRBV29-1, the J call TRBJ2-7; 7 nucleotides match TRBD2. V lost 4 bases, J lost 6 bases, and 6 bases stayed unmatched. The CDR3 length is 12 residues. Germline V gene lookup returns CDR1 SQVTM and CDR2 ANQGSEA. The CDR3 spells CSVGGTGGEQYF. CDR3 bases: TGCAGCGTTGGGGGAACGGGGGGCGAGCAGTACTTC.

This clonotype was seen a handful of times. The rearrangement joins TRBV5-1 to TRBJ2-6; possible D gene TRBD2, 5 bases. Germline V CDR1 and CDR2: SGHRS, YFSETQ. V lost 4 bases, J lost 0 bases, and 11 bases lay in between. CDR3 length equals 16 residues. The CDR3 sequence: CASSIDGVSGANVLTF. The CDR3 bases are TGCGCCAGCAGCATAGACGGGGTCTCTGGGGCCAACGTCCTGACTTTC.

The chain carries TRBV19 and TRBJ2-5, with a possible D match to TRBD1 (6 bases). CDR1 is LNHDA, CDR2 SQIVND, per germline (reference sequence). V lost 4 bases to trimming and J lost 4 bases, with 19 bases between them. CDR3 size: 16 residues. The CDR3: CASSNRDTLLGETQYF. CDR3 sequence (DNA): TGTGCCAGTAGTAACCGGGACACCCTACTTGGAGAGACCCAGTACTTC.

This clonotype was counted ten times or more. The rearrangement links TRBV18 to TRBJ2-2, with D uncertain. This CDR3 region has 14 residues. Trimming stripped 3 bases from V and 0 bases from J, with 5 bases between. Per the germline V gene, CDR1 is KGHSH and CDR2 is LQKENI. CDR3 protein: CASSPSTNTGELFF. The DNA for the CDR3 is TGTGCCAGCTCACCTAGCACGAACACCGGGGAGCTGTTTTTT.